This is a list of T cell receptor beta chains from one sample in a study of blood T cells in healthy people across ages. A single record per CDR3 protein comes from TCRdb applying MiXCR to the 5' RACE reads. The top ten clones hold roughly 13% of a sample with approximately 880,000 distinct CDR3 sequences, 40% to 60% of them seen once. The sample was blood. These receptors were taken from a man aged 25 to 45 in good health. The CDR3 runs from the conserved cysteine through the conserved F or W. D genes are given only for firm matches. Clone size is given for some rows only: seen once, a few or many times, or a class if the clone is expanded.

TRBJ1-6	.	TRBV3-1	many	CASSVRHNNSPLHF	TGTGCCAGCAGCGTCCGGCATAATAATTCACCCCTCCACTTT
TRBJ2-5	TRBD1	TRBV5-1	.	CASSSVGQGQETQYF	TGCGCCAGCAGCTCCGTGGGACAGGGTCAAGAGACCCAGTACTTC
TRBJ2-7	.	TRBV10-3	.	CAISDGREDRNEQYF	TGTGCCATCAGTGATGGCAGGGAGGATAGGAATGAGCAGTACTTC
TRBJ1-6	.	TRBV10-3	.	CAIREQGRGSPLHF	TGTGCCATCAGAGAACAGGGACGCGGTTCACCCCTCCACTTT
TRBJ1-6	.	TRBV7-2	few	CAAGGNNSPLHF	TGTGCCGCGGGGGGGAATAATTCACCCCTCCACTTT
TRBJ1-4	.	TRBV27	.	CASSGVGGTNEKLFF	TGTGCCAGCAGTGGAGTGGGGGGGACTAATGAAAAACTGTTTTTT
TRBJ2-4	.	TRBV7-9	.	CASSYYDSASTLAKNIQYF	TGTGCCAGCAGCTATTACGACAGTGCCTCCACCCTAGCCAAAAACATTCAGTACTTC
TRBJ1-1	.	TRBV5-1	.	CASTLTRNTEAFF	TGCGCCAGCACCCTCACACGTAACACTGAAGCTTTCTTT
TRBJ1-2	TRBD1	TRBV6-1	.	CASSLRGDRAGYTF	TGTGCCAGCAGTCTCCGGGGGGACAGAGCTGGCTACACCTTC
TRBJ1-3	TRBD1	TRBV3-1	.	CASSPSGQESFGNTIYF	TGTGCCAGCAGCCCCTCTGGACAGGAGTCGTTTGGAAACACCATATATTTT
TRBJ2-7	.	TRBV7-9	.	CATSGASYYEQYF	TGTGCCACCTCCGGGGCGTCCTACTACGAGCAGTACTTC
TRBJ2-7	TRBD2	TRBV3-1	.	CASSQYSGGPTYEQYF	TGTGCCAGCAGCCAATATAGCGGGGGGCCTACCTACGAGCAGTACTTC
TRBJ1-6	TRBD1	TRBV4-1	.	CASSQGIQGANSPLHF	TGCGCCAGCAGCCAGGGTATCCAGGGGGCGAATTCACCCCTCCACTTT
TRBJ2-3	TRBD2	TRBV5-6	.	CASSSPSGGGTQYF	TGTGCCAGCAGCTCCCCTAGCGGGGGAGGAACGCAGTATTTT
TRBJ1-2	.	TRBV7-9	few	CASSLRAESGYTF	TGTGCCAGCAGCTTAAGGGCGGAGAGCGGCTACACCTTC
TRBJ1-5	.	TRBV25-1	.	CASSEGGNQPQHF	TGTGCCAGCAGTGAGGGGGGGAATCAGCCCCAGCATTTT
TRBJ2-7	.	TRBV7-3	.	CASSLDRGPTYEQYF	TGTGCCAGCAGCTTGGATAGGGGTCCCACCTACGAGCAGTACTTC
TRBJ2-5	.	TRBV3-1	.	CASSQRVTQETQYF	TGTGCCAGCAGCCAGAGGGTTACCCAAGAGACCCAGTACTTC
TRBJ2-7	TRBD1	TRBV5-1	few	CASWNPGTGVEQYF	TGCGCCAGCTGGAACCCCGGGACAGGGGTCGAGCAGTACTTC
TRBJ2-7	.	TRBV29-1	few	CSVEAGYEQYF	TGCAGCGTCGAAGCGGGCTACGAGCAGTACTTC
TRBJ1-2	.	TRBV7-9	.	CASRGPRSPNYGYTF	TGTGCCAGCAGAGGCCCGAGGTCTCCTAACTATGGCTACACCTTC
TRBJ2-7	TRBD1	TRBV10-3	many	CAISEALTGGSHEQYF	TGTGCCATCAGTGAGGCCCTGACAGGGGGCTCCCACGAGCAGTACTTC
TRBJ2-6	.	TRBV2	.	CASRTQSSGANVLTF	TGTGCCAGCCGCACCCAGAGCTCTGGGGCCAACGTCCTGACTTTC
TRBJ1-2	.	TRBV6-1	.	CASSEPWTALKVYGYTF	TGTGCCAGCAGTGAACCGTGGACAGCTCTTAAGGTCTATGGCTACACCTTC
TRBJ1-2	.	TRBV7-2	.	CASSLLQGHYGYTF	TGTGCCAGCAGCTTACTGCAGGGACACTATGGCTACACCTTC
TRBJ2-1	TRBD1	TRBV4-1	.	CASSLMPLGQGFEQFF	TGCGCCAGCAGCCTGATGCCTCTGGGACAGGGCTTTGAGCAGTTCTTC
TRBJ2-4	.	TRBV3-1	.	CASSQGGPLAKNIQYF	TGTGCCAGCAGCCAAGGGGGGCCCCTAGCCAAAAACATTCAGTACTTC
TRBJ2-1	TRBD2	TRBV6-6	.	CASSYGRGDYNEQFF	TGTGCCAGCAGTTACGGGCGGGGGGACTACAATGAGCAGTTCTTC
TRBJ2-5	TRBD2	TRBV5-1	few	CASSGGEKTQYF	TGCGCCAGCAGCGGGGGGGAAAAGACCCAGTACTTC
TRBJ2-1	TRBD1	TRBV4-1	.	CASSQVAVGQGGNERFF	TGCGCCAGCAGCCAAGTCGCAGTGGGACAGGGGGGCAATGAGCGGTTCTTC
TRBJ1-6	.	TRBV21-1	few	CASSPRDRGLSLHF	TGTGCCAGCAGCCCCCGGGACAGGGGGCTTAGCCTCCACTTT
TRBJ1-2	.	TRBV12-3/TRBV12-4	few	CASSTTPVYGYTF	TGTGCCAGCAGTACCACCCCCGTGTATGGCTACACCTTC
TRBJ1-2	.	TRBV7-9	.	CASRSTANYGYTF	TGTGCCAGCAGGTCGACAGCTAACTATGGCTACACCTTC
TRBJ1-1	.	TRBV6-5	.	CASSYGGVLNTEAFF	TGTGCCAGCAGTTACGGGGGGGTGTTGAACACTGAAGCTTTCTTT
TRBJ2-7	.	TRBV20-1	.	CSANAGGSSYEQYF	TGCAGTGCTAACGCAGGGGGGAGCTCCTACGAGCAGTACTTC
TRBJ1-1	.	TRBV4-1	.	CASSQALQANTEAFF	TGCGCCAGCAGCCAAGCGCTCCAGGCGAACACTGAAGCTTTCTTT
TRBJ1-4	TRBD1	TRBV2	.	CASSSGTGARNELFF	TGTGCCAGCAGCTCCGGGACAGGGGCCCGAAATGAGCTGTTTTTT
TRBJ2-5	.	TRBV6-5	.	CASSYSRGKVGQETQYF	TGTGCCAGCAGTTACTCGCGAGGCAAGGTTGGCCAAGAGACCCAGTACTTC
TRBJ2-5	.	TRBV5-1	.	CASSLDAGQGGEFQYF	TGCGCCAGCAGCTTGGATGCTGGGCAGGGGGGCGAATTTCAGTACTTC
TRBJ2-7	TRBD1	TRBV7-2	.	CASSLVSGQGYEQYF	TGTGCCAGCAGCTTAGTTTCCGGACAGGGGTACGAGCAGTACTTC
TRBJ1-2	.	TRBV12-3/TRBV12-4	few	CASSWDGHGYTF	TGTGCCAGCAGTTGGGACGGCCATGGCTACACCTTC
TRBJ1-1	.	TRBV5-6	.	CASSFGYPSTEAFF	TGTGCCAGCAGCTTTGGGTATCCCAGCACTGAAGCTTTCTTT
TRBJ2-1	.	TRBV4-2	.	CASSQEGWGYNEQFF	TGTGCCAGCAGCCAAGAGGGCTGGGGCTACAATGAGCAGTTCTTC
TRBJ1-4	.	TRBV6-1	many	CASSEPSSTNEKLFF	TGTGCCAGCAGTGAACCCAGCTCAACTAATGAAAAACTGTTTTTT
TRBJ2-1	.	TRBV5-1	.	CASSLGFGGDDNEQFF	TGCGCCAGCAGCTTGGGTTTCGGGGGCGACGACAATGAGCAGTTCTTC
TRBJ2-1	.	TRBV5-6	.	CASRQDIYNEQFF	TGTGCCAGCAGACAGGATATCTACAATGAGCAGTTCTTC
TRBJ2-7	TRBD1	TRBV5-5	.	CASSLPGQGANEQYF	TGTGCCAGCAGCTTACCGGGACAGGGGGCCAACGAGCAGTACTTC
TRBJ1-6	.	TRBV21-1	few	CASSKPLAGQVNSPLHF	TGTGCCAGCAGCAAACCGCTCGCGGGACAGGTTAATTCACCCCTCCACTTT
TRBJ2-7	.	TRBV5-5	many	CASSSPDTYEQYF	TGTGCCAGCAGCTCGCCGGACACCTACGAGCAGTACTTC
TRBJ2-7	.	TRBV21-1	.	CASSPPGQGRSYEQYF	TGTGCCAGCAGCCCTCCGGGACAGGGGAGGTCCTACGAGCAGTACTTC